Listed here are 4 T cell receptor beta chains from one sample, sequenced in a study of glioma-infiltrating T cells. Using RNA template, CDR3s of TCR alpha and beta were amplified with iRepertoire arm-PCR. Each CDR3 protein is one row after TCRdb ran MiXCR on the multiplex PCR reads. Seen here are some 100,000 distinct CDR3 sequences, about 25% observed once, and the top ten hold roughly a third. The sample was glioma tissue, nonneoplastic brain tissue, or PBMCs (not recorded which). Receptors originate from a human donor with low-grade glioma or glioblastoma, undergoing nonglioma brain surgery, or in good health (not recorded which).

Worth noting for this clonotype: A read error is possible here, since a much larger clone lies one base away. The chain is built from TRBV4-1 and TRBJ2-7, with D uncertain. Deletions cut 1 base from V and 3 bases from J, with 10 bases between. This CDR3 comprises 14 residues. Germline V lookup: CDR1 MGHRA, CDR2 YSYEKL. The chain's CDR3 is CASSQGRQLYEQYF. DNA of the CDR3: TGCGCCAGCAGCCAAGGACGGCAACTCTACGAGCAGTACTTC.

This clonotype was recorded only once. DNA for the CDR3: TGTGCCAGCAGCTTATTGGGCCTGAACACTGAAGCTTTCTTT. Amino acids: CASSLLGLNTEAFF. The chain recombines TRBV7-2 with TRBJ1-1, with D unclear. The germline V and J ends were trimmed by 2 bases and 0 bases, with 7 bases remaining between them. This CDR3 is 14 amino acids long. Germline CDR1 SGHTA, CDR2 FQGNSA.

Turning to this clonotype: A read error may account for a junction end that differs from germline. The genes are TRBV5-4 and TRBJ2-7; the D call may be TRBD1 or TRBD2 (6 bases each). The CDR3 runs 15 residues. Germline CDR1 SGHNT, CDR2 YYREEE (reference sequence). CDR3 protein: CASSLDGGGSYGQYF. In nucleotides, the CDR3 is TGTGCCAGCAGCTTGGACGGGGGCGGATCCTACGGGCAGTACTTC.

As to this clonotype: Just one base apart from a much larger clone, this may be a read error. The chain employs TRBV5-4 and TRBJ1-4; 9 bases are shared with TRBD1. This CDR3 has 15 residues. Germline V gene sequence: CDR1 SGHNT, CDR2 YYREEE (reference sequence). The CDR3 DNA reads as TGTGCCAGCAGCTTGAGTGGGACAGGGACGGAAAAACTGTCTTTT. Its protein is CASSLSGTGTEKLSF.